The entry that follows covers one T cell receptor (beta chain) sequence. This CDR3 region has 16 residues. CDR1 is LNHNV and CDR2 is YYDKDF in the germline V gene (reference sequence). V shed 5 bases and J 2 bases; nucleotides not matched to a gene: 10. The record originates from a study of T cells in narcolepsy. This table comes from immunoSEQ multiplex PCR, and its TCRdb copy is limited to in-frame clones, with some not included. This table holds 15,000 to 20,000 clones, under 90% found once. This chain links TRBV15 with TRBJ1-2; 8 bases map to TRBD1. This clonotype originated in a human donor in good health. The source material was memory (CD45RA-) CD4+ T cells from blood. The CDR3 is CATSQSRTGQNYGYTF. CDR3 nucleotide sequence: TGTGCCACCAGCCAAAGCCGGACAGGGCAAAACTATGGCTACACCTTC.